This T cell receptor (beta chain) is from a study of high-grade serous ovarian cancer treatment subgroups listed by TCRdb under 2021. Concerning the study at large: On average, sequencing produced around 14,000 reads and around 6,900 unique TCR beta rearrangements for each sample. The study profiled TCR beta repertoires in high-grade serous ovarian cancer patients grouped by complete gross resection or neoadjuvant chemotherapy response under a laparoscopic triage algorithm. A cohort of around 30 patients was included: about 10 with no residual disease after primary surgery (R0), about 10 who were excellent NACT responders, and about 10 who were poor NACT responders. One primary tumor sample and two metastatic tumor samples were contributed by each patient, so that some 83 samples were obtained in total.

The 90 tumor samples were subjected to high-throughput TCR profiling using ImmunoSEQ. For the original study's pipeline: Repertoire diversity metrics included richness (unique productive sequences), clonality, evenness and relatedness; Bhattacharyya coefficient assessed similarity between samples. In a sensitivity analysis, TCRs with fewer than two reads were excluded, and consistent conclusions were obtained. TCRdb provides this immuneACCESS table in a form limited to in-frame rearrangements. Some clones are lacking; in checked studies, under half of them reflect an unresolved V gene, and why the rest are absent is not known. V, J and clone size are those of that table, while D and trimming were read from the DNA. The sample contains about 3,600 clones, roughly 71% of them found a single time. The leading ten clones occupy around 8.2% of the sample. Reading from cysteine to valine, the CDR3 counts 11 amino acids. The retained sequence is limited to the CDR3, 33 bases, with the frame set at the first base. V loses 7 bases of germline sequence and J loses 4 bases, and the interval between the two ends is 8 bases. Taken from the germline V gene, the CDR1 and CDR2 loops are MRHNA and SNTAGT.

Overall study outcomes, separate from this receptor: Bulk tumor TCR sequencing lacked spatial information, limiting insight into HGSC tumor complexity and diversity. TCR clonal relatedness correlated positively with neoantigen level and, by trend, with copy number variation and mutation load from whole-genome sequencing. Repertoire similarity between tumors from the same patient ranged from roughly 0.095 to 0.79, while tumors from different patients showed almost no similarity. The TCR repertoire analyses centered on CDR3, and CDR1 and CDR2 were not analyzed.

In its sample, this clone was seen a few times. Its binding antigen is unknown. No clone much larger than this one lies a single base away; base qualities are absent. Tumor samples were collected prior to definitive surgery or chemotherapy. The MD Anderson Biospecimen Extraction Resource handled genomic DNA extraction, while the MD Anderson Cancer Genomics Laboratory carried out the TCR sequencing. The sample consisted of tumor tissue. The chain uses TRBV6-4 and TRBJ2-7; a confident D gene designation cannot be given. The TCR sequence derives from a human donor with high-grade serous ovarian cancer. Read as DNA, the sequence is TGTGCCAGCACGCTAGAGTACGAGCAGTACGTC. Its amino acids are CASTLEYEQYV.